These 25 T cell receptor beta chains originate from one sample sequenced in a study of cytomegalovirus exposure and HLA in healthy donors. Researchers ran the PCR with 60 Vbeta and 13 Jbeta primers. Assay used: immunoSEQ multiplex PCR; TCRdb lists only in-frame clones, some missing. The sample has under 200,000 clones, about 81% seen once. Sequencing was performed on PBMCs. These TCRs come from a woman aged 45 to 65 in good health and CMV-seropositive.

This clone was counted only a few times. The chain carries TRBV10-3 and TRBJ1-1, with D perhaps TRBD1 (6 bases). The V gene lost 6 bases and the J gene lost 1 base, with 9 bases spanning the gap. The CDR3 has 13 amino acids. Germline loops: CDR1 ENHRY, CDR2 SYGVKD. The DNA of the CDR3 is TGTGCCATCAGGAGGGACAAGAACACTGAAGCTTTCTTT. This sequence encodes CAIRRDKNTEAFF.

The chain combines TRBV2 with TRBJ2-2, with a weak D call TRBD2 (6 bases). The CDR3 sequence is 15 residues long. V was shortened by 6 bases and J by 7 bases, with 18 bases between the two germline ends. The germline V gene has CDR1 SNHLY and CDR2 FYNNEI. The DNA of the CDR3 is TGTGCCAGCAGCCCCAGGGCTAGCGTTAGCGGGGAGCTGTTTTTT. It specifies CASSPRASVSGELFF.

This clone appeared a few times. This chain joins TRBV2 and TRBJ2-1, with TRBD1 identical over 11 bases. The CDR3 has 14 amino acids. CDR1 and CDR2 (germline): SNHLY, FYNNEI. V shed 6 bases, J shed 4 bases, and the junction held 2 bases outside the gene matches. Here the CDR3 reads CASRDRGLYNEQFF. CDR3 in DNA: TGTGCCAGCAGGGACAGGGGGCTATACAATGAGCAGTTCTTC.

V usage is TRBV7-9 and J usage is TRBJ2-7, with 7 bases matching TRBD2. The CDR3 loop spans 14 amino acids. The V and J ends lost 5 bases and 0 bases, in that order; junction bases with no gene match: 4. The germline V gene encodes CDR1 SEHNR and CDR2 FQNEAQ (reference sequence). DNA for the CDR3: TGTGCCAGCAGCCGGGGGAGGGACTCCTACGAGCAGTACTTC. Its translation: CASSRGRDSYEQYF.

This chain connects TRBV19 to TRBJ2-1; TRBD2 aligns across 7 bases. The CDR3 sequence is 13 residues long. Trimming at V came to 3 bases and at J to 4 bases, leaving 0 bases not matched to a gene. The V gene's germline CDR1 is LNHDA and CDR2 SQIVND (reference sequence). CDR3 bases: TGTGCCAGTAGTATGGGACTATACAATGAGCAGTTCTTC. This gives the protein CASSMGLYNEQFF.

This chain connects TRBV25-1 to TRBJ1-1, with D hard to call. Germline assignment: CDR1 MGHDK and CDR2 SYGVNS. This CDR3 contains 15 residues. V lost 1 base to trimming and J lost 1 base, with 10 bases between them. This chain's CDR3 is CASSESLGGNTEAFF. The CDR3 bases are TGTGCCAGCAGTGAATCGTTGGGAGGGAACACTGAAGCTTTCTTT.

This rearrangement joins TRBV11-2 to TRBJ2-7; D not resolved. Germline V gene sequence: CDR1 SGHAT, CDR2 FQNNGV. This CDR3 region has 13 residues. The germline V and J ends were trimmed by 1 base and 2 bases, with 6 bases remaining between them. CDR3 loop: CASSLAPAYEQYF. In DNA, the CDR3 is TGTGCCAGCAGCTTAGCTCCGGCCTACGAGCAGTACTTC.

This clone was seen only a few times. The chain couples TRBV5-4 to TRBJ2-2, with 8 bases lining up with TRBD1. The CDR3 loop spans 14 amino acids. The V gene's germline CDR1 is SGHNT and CDR2 YYREEE (reference sequence). V lost 2 bases and J lost 4; bases outside the gene matches: 1. The CDR3 DNA reads as TGTGCCAGCAGCTTCAGGGGGCGCACCGGGGAGCTGTTTTTT. This encodes CASSFRGRTGELFF.

V is TRBV30 and J is TRBJ1-5; TRBD1 matches at 8 bases. V lost 5 bases and J lost 5; bases outside the gene matches: 5. This CDR3 contains 13 residues. Germline CDR1 GTSNPN, CDR2 SVGIG (reference sequence). The CDR3 loop reads CAWADRGDQPQHF. In nucleotides, the CDR3 is TGTGCCTGGGCCGACAGGGGAGATCAGCCCCAGCATTTT. Full variable domain (rest looked up from reference TRBV30 and TRBJ1-5): SQTIHQWPATLVQPVGSPLSLECTVEGTSNPNLYWYRQAAGRGLQLLFYSVGIGQISSEVPQNLSASRPQDRQFILSSKKLLLSDSGFYLCAWADRGDQPQHFGDGTRLSIL.

On this clone itself: The junction departs from germline at one end; a sequencing error may be responsible. The chain links TRBV19 to TRBJ1-1, with 9 bases matching TRBD1. Germline V lookup: CDR1 LNHDA, CDR2 SQIVND (reference sequence). CDR3 length equals 16 residues. CDR3 bases: TGTGCCAGTAGTCGGTTTGAACAGGGGGCTAACACTGGAGCTTTCTTT. It translates to CASSRFEQGANTGAFF.

This chain connects TRBV30 to TRBJ2-7; a possible D gene is TRBD2 (6 bases). Germline loops: CDR1 GTSNPN, CDR2 SVGIG (reference sequence). Deletions cut 3 bases from V and 6 bases from J, with 18 bases between. This CDR3 comprises 14 residues. The DNA for the CDR3 is TGTGCCTGGAGGGAGGGCGGAGGGCGGCCCGAGCAGTACTTC. Translation gives CAWREGGGRPEQYF.

In this sample, this clone turned up a few times. V usage is TRBV18 and J usage is TRBJ2-1; D may be TRBD2 (6 bases). The CDR3 spans 17 residues. CDR1 is KGHSH, CDR2 LQKENI, per germline. V dropped 3 bases and J dropped 7 bases, with 22 bases sitting between them. CDR3: CASSPIIGTPRENEQFF. DNA of the CDR3: TGTGCCAGCTCACCCATAATAGGGACTCCTAGGGAGAATGAGCAGTTCTTC.

This clone was counted a single time. The chain couples TRBV7-6 to TRBJ2-2; 13 bases are shared with TRBD2. Germline loops: CDR1 SGHVS, CDR2 FNYEAQ. The ends lost 4 bases at V and 7 bases at J; junction bases unmatched: 6. CDR3 length: 16 residues. CDR3 loop: CASSSGTSGMGGELFF. In nucleotides, the CDR3 is TGTGCCAGCAGCTCCGGGACTAGCGGGATGGGCGGGGAGCTGTTTTTT.

CDR3 in DNA: TGTGCCTGGAAGCGGCGTTACGAGCAGTACTTC. Encoded protein: CAWKRRYEQYF. The rearrangement joins TRBV30 to TRBJ2-7; possibly TRBD2 for D (5 bases). Germline values: CDR1 GTSNPN, CDR2 SVGIG (reference sequence). The CDR3 totals 11 residues. V lost 4 bases and J 4 bases, leaving 8 bases between the germline ends. The full variable domain, with the rest looked up from reference TRBV30 and TRBJ2-7, is SQTIHQWPATLVQPVGSPLSLECTVEGTSNPNLYWYRQAAGRGLQLLFYSVGIGQISSEVPQNLSASRPQDRQFILSSKKLLLSDSGFYLCAWKRRYEQYFGPGTRLTVT.

The J gene is TRBJ2-7, the V gene TRBV6-5; the D is unclear. Looked up from germline, CDR1 is MNHEY and CDR2 is SVGAGI. Trimming took 8 bases from V and 4 from J, leaving 12 bases between them. The CDR3 loop spans 12 amino acids. Here the CDR3 DNA reads TGTGCCAGCTCCAGCGAGACTTACGAGCAGTACTTC. Protein: CASSSETYEQYF.

The V and J genes are TRBV5-6 and TRBJ2-7, with TRBD2 identical over 7 bases. Per the germline V gene, CDR1 is SGHDT and CDR2 is YYEEEE. V lost 1 base and J lost 3; bases outside the gene matches: 1. The CDR3 has 13 amino acids. The CDR3 DNA sequence: TGTGCCAGCAGCTTGAGGGAGGGCTACGAGCAGTACTTC. Its translation: CASSLREGYEQYF.

This chain joins TRBV30 and TRBJ2-3; TRBD1 matches at 7 bases. Germline CDR1 reads GTSNPN; CDR2 reads SVGIG (reference sequence). Trimming removed 2 bases from V and 6 bases from J; junction bases left unmatched: 8. The CDR3 totals 14 residues. The CDR3 is CAWSRAGGTDTQYF. For the CDR3, the DNA is TGTGCCTGGAGTAGGGCAGGGGGTACGGATACGCAGTATTTT.

This chain uses TRBV30 with TRBJ1-1; D gene unclear. From germline, CDR1 is GTSNPN and CDR2 SVGIG (reference sequence). The V end was cut by 1 base, the J end by 6 bases, with 15 bases between. CDR3 length: 14 residues. CDR3 bases: TGTGCCTGGAGTGCGGGATTTTGGCGGCCTGAAGCTTTCTTT. It yields the protein CAWSAGFWRPEAFF.

The rearrangement links TRBV5-1 to TRBJ1-6; D possibly corresponds to TRBD1 (5 bases). CDR1 is SGHRS and CDR2 is YFSETQ in the germline V gene. V was clipped by 5 bases and J by 10 bases, with 16 bases between them. This CDR3 comprises 14 residues. Written as DNA, the CDR3 is TGCGCCAGCAGTTGGGGGGAGAACAGATCACCCCTCCACTTT. Translation: CASSWGENRSPLHF.

The V gene is TRBV7-8, the J gene TRBJ1-2; 9 bases match TRBD1. V shed 5 bases and J 3 bases; nucleotides not matched to a gene: 7. Germline V gene lookup returns CDR1 SGHVS and CDR2 FQNEAQ. The CDR3 consists of 15 residues. The CDR3 loop reads CASSPGQGSYYGYTF. CDR3 bases: TGTGCCAGCAGCCCGGGACAGGGTAGTTACTATGGCTACACCTTC.

The chain uses TRBV5-8 and TRBJ2-5; 10 bases are shared with TRBD1. V gave up 6 bases and J gave up 0 bases; unmatched junction bases: 14. This CDR3 comprises 18 residues. Germline V CDR1 and CDR2: SGHTS, YDEGEE. The CDR3 here is CASTSRDRGNIYQETQYF. The CDR3 DNA reads as TGTGCCAGCACCTCCCGGGACAGGGGTAATATTTACCAAGAGACCCAGTACTTC.

The chain recombines TRBV11-2 with TRBJ1-1; 9 nucleotides match TRBD1. The CDR3 is made up of 16 amino acids. The V gene end was trimmed by 5 bases and the J gene end by 0 bases; junction bases not matched to a gene: 7. From germline, CDR1 is SGHAT and CDR2 FQNNGV. The CDR3 is CASSLGTGGMNTEAFF. The CDR3, as DNA: TGTGCCAGCAGCCTAGGAACAGGGGGCATGAACACTGAAGCTTTCTTT.

This chain joins TRBV15 and TRBJ1-2; maybe TRBD1 (5 bases). V lost 8 bases and J 6 bases, leaving 22 bases between the germline ends. The CDR3 has 15 residues. Germline V gene sequence: CDR1 LNHNV, CDR2 YYDKDF (reference sequence). CDR3 sequence (DNA): TGTGCCACCCAGGCGTTGGGGGGTTCAGTAAATGGCTACACCTTC. This sequence encodes CATQALGGSVNGYTF.

This chain links TRBV2 with TRBJ2-2; D may be TRBD1 (5 bases). Trimming took 8 bases from V and 7 from J, leaving 17 bases between them. This CDR3 contains 14 residues. Germline V CDR1 and CDR2: SNHLY, FYNNEI. In nucleotides, the CDR3 is TGTGCCAGCTTTTCAGGGTCCGGCGGCGGGGAGCTGTTTTTT. It encodes CASFSGSGGGELFF.

The genes are TRBV5-1 and TRBJ2-1; 11 nucleotides match TRBD1. Germline lookup yields CDR1 SGHRS and CDR2 YFSETQ. The CDR3 is 16 residues long. The trim removed 6 bases at V and 7 bases at J, leaving 12 bases unmatched. The CDR3 DNA follows: TGCGCCAGCAAAAGGGGTGGACAGGGGGCCGGGAATGAGCAGTTCTTC. Amino acids: CASKRGGQGAGNEQFF.